This TCR beta chain appears in the sequencing data of a study of cytomegalovirus exposure and HLA in healthy donors. In the study overall: Out of several hundred genotyped donors, about 80% belonged to the Caucasian-associated ancestry cluster. Points from the study as a whole: Rarity characterized most TCR sequences, yet some public TCRs appeared in many donors. Later analysis associated a missense DCLRE1C variant with TCR beta V- and J-gene trimming.

PCR used 60 Vbeta primers and 13 Jbeta primers. Data came from immunoSEQ multiplex PCR; TCRdb stores just in-frame clones and leaves some out. The sample contains about 160,000 clones, around four fifths of which appear only once. As concerns this clone: Its antigen is still unknown.

CDR3 size: 14 residues. The V gene's germline CDR1 is GTSNPN and CDR2 SVGIG (reference sequence). V dropped 2 bases and J dropped 5 bases, with 12 bases sitting between them. Sequenced: PBMCs. The source is a girl aged 2-10 years in good health and CMV-seropositive. The chain uses TRBV30 and TRBJ1-4, with no clear D. CDR3 sequence (DNA): TGTGCCTGGAGTTATGGGGAGGTGAATGAAAAACTGTTTTTT. Amino acids: CAWSYGEVNEKLFF.